The TCR beta chain described here comes from a study of CD8 T cells in Susac syndrome. Reverse transcription of roughly 0.45 to 1 ug RNA was carried out with random hexamers. TCRdb re-derived calls from the immunoSEQ multiplex PCR reads in MiXCR, one entry per CDR3 protein. Among 100,000 or so distinct CDR3 sequences, around 90% were seen once, and the ten largest hold roughly 0.11%. This clonotype was counted a single time. V gave up 0 bases and J gave up 1 base, with 12 bases separating them. CDR1 DFQATT and CDR2 SNEGSKA come from the germline V gene (reference sequence). This CDR3 region has 15 residues. The authors carried out high-throughput sequencing of TCR beta. They applied it to CD8+ and CD4+ T cells obtained from blood.

V gene TRBV20-1 combines with J gene TRBJ1-2; D remains unclear. Sequencing used CD8+ T cells from PBMCs. This clonotype originated in a human donor in good health. CDR3 sequence (DNA): TGCAGTGCTAGAGATCCCCTTGCAGATAACTATGGCTACACCTTC. Its translation is CSARDPLADNYGYTF.